Listed below are T cell receptor beta chains from one sample, sequenced in a study of blood T cell repertoires in COVID-19. The protocol was immunoSEQ multiplex PCR, while the TCRdb copy is restricted to in-frame clones and leaves out a portion. The sample holds a few hundred thousand clones, more than 75% seen once. The sample taken for sequencing was peripheral blood. The receptors were gathered from a human donor in a cohort sampled during active COVID-19. Each CDR3 is given with its conserved first and last residue. Each record gives: J gene, D gene, V gene, CDR3 protein, CDR3 DNA. The D gene is left open where the match is weak.

>TRBJ1-4|NA|TRBV9
CASGPSGGVGTNEKLFF
TGTGCCAGCGGCCCCTCTGGGGGGGTGGGAACTAATGAAAAACTGTTTTTT
>TRBJ2-4|TRBD1|TRBV15
CATSRRPGQGARGIQYF
TGTGCCACCAGCAGGAGACCGGGACAGGGGGCGAGAGGCATTCAGTACTTC
>TRBJ1-5|NA|TRBV6-6
CASRFRYNQPQHF
TGTGCCAGCAGGTTCAGATACAATCAGCCCCAGCATTTT
>TRBJ2-1|TRBD2|TRBV9
CASSPTGLAGNEQFF
TGTGCCAGCAGCCCTACCGGGTTAGCGGGCAATGAGCAGTTCTTC
>TRBJ2-5|TRBD1|TRBV4-1
CASSQEPGQGAGGTQYF
TGCGCCAGCAGCCAAGAACCCGGACAGGGGGCCGGGGGGACCCAGTACTTC
>TRBJ1-2|NA|TRBV25-1
CASVGETLIHSANYGYTF
TGTGCCAGTGTGGGAGAAACTCTGATCCACTCCGCTAACTATGGCTACACCTTC
>TRBJ1-6|NA|TRBV6-5
CASSRGRGAPLHF
TGTGCCAGCAGCAGGGGACGAGGGGCACCCCTCCACTTT
>TRBJ2-1|TRBD2|TRBV11-2
CASSLGLAENNEQFF
TGTGCCAGCAGCCTCGGACTAGCGGAGAACAATGAGCAGTTCTTC
>TRBJ1-4|NA|TRBV5-4
CASSLGGPGSGEKLFF
TGTGCCAGCAGCTTGGGTGGACCAGGGTCTGGTGAAAAACTGTTTTTT
>TRBJ2-3|TRBD1|TRBV5-1
CASSGMTGGRTDTQYF
TGCGCCAGCAGCGGAATGACAGGGGGCAGGACAGATACGCAGTATTTT
>TRBJ1-3|TRBD1|TRBV25-1
CASSEYRTGGGNTIYF
TGTGCCAGCAGTGAATATAGGACAGGGGGAGGAAACACCATATATTTT
>TRBJ2-6|NA|TRBV3-1/TRBV3-2
CASSQEIARPARSGANVLTF
TGTGCCAGCAGCCAAGAAATAGCGCGGCCCGCTCGCTCTGGGGCCAACGTCCTGACTTTC
>TRBJ2-4|NA|TRBV19
CASSIAENIQYF
TGTGCCAGTAGTATAGCAGAAAACATTCAGTACTTC